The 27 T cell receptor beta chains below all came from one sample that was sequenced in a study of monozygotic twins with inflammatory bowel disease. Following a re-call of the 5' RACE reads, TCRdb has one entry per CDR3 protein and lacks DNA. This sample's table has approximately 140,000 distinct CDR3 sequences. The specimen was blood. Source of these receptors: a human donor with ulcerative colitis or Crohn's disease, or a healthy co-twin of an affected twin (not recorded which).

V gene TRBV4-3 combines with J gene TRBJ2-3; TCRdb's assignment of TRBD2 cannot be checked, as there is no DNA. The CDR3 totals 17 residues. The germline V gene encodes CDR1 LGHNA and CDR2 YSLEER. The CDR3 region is CASSQDPGRAGVNTQYF.

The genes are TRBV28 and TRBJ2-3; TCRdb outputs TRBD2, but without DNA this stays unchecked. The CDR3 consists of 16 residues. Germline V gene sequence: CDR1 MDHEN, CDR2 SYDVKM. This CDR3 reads CASSPPSGGVTDTQYF.

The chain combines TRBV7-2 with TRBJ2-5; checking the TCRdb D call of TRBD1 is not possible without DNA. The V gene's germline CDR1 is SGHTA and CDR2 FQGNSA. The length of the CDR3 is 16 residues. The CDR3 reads CASSPQQGVGAGTQYF.

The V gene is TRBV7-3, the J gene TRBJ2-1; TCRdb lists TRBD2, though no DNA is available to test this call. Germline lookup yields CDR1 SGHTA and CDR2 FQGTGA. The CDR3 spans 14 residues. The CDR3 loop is CASSFGGGGNEQFF. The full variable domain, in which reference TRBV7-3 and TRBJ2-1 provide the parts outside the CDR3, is GAGVSQTPSNKVTEKGKYVELRCDPISGHTALYWYRQSLGQGPEFLIYFQGTGAADDSGLPNDRFFAVRPEGSVSTLKIQRTERGDSAVYLCASSFGGGGNEQFFGPGTRLTVL.

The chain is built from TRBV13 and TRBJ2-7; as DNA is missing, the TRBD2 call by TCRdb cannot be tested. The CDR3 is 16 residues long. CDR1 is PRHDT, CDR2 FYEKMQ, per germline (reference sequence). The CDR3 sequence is CASSAASGGYRYEQYF.

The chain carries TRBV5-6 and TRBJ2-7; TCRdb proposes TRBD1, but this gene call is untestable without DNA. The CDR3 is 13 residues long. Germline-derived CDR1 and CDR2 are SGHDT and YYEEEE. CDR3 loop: CASSLFGGYEQYF.

This chain's CDR3 is CASSLAASGGDGEQFF. V usage is TRBV5-1 and J usage is TRBJ2-1; the D call of TRBD2 rests on TCRdb alone, since no DNA is present to check it. Germline loops: CDR1 SGHRS, CDR2 YFSETQ. The CDR3 extends over 16 amino acids.

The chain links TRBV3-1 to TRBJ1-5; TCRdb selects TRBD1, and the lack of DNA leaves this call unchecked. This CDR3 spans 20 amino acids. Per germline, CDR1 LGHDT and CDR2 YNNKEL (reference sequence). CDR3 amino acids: CASSQGIRDRVRTSNQPQHF.

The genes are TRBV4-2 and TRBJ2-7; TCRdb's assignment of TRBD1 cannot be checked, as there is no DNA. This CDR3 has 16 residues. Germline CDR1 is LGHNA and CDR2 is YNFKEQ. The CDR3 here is CASSQDLGQGANEQYF.

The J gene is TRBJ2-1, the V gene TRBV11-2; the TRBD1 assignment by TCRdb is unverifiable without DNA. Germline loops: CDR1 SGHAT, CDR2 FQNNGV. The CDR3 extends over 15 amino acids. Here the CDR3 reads CASRVGAPRYNEQFF.

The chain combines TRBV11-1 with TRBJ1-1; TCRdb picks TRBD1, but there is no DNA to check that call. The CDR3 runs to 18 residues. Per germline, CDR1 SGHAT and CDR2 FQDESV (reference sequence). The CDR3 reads CASSLDLRVLGADTEAFF.

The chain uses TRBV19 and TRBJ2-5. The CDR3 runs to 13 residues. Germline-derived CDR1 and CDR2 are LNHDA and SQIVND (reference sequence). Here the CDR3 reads CASSIDSEETQYF.

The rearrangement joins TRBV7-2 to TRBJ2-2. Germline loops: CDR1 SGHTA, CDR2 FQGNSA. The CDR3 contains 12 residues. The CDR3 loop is CASSPRSRELFF.

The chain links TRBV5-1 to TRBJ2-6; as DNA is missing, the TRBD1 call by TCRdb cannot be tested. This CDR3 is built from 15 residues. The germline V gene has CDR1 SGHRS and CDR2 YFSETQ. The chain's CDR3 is CASSLEGPGANVLTF.

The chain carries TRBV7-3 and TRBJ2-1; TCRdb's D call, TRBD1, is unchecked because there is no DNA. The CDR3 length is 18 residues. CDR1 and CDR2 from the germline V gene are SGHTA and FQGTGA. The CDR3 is CASSLKRGGWVGNNEQFF.

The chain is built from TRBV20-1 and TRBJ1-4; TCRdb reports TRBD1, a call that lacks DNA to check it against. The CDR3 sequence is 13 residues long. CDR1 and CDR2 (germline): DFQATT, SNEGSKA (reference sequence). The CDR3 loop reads CSAVQASNEKLFF.

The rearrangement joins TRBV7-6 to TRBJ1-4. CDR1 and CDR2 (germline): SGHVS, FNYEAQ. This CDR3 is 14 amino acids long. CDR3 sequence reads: CASRANTNGEKLFF.

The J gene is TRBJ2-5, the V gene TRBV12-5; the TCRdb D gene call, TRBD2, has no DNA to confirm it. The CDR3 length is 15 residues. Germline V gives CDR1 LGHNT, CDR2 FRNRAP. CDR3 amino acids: CASGFSGTHPETQYF. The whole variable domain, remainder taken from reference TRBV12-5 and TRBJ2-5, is DARVTQTPRHKVTEMGQEVTMRCQPILGHNTVFWYRQTMMQGLELLAYFRNRAPLDDSGMPKDRFSAEMPDATLATLKIQPSEPRDSAVYFCASGFSGTHPETQYFGPGTRLLVL.

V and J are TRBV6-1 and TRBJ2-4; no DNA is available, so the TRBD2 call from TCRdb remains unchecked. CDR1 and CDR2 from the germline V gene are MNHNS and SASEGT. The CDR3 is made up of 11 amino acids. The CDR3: CASWLAGVKYF.

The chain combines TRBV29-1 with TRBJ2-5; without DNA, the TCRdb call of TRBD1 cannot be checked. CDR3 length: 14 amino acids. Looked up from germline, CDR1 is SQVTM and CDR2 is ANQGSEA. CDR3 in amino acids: CSVPPPGSEETQYF.

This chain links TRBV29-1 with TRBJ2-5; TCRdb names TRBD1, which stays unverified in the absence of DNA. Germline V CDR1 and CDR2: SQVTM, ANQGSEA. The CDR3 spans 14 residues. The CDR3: CSVGGQLLQETQYF.

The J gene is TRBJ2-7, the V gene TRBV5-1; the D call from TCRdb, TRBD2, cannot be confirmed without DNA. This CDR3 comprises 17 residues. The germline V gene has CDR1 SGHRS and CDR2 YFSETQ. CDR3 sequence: CASSLPPAAAMVYEQYF.

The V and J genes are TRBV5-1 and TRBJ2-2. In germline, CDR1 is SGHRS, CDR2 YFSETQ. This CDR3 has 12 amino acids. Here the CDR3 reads CASSSSVGELFF.

CDR3 sequence: CACNQGTGTYEQYF. The genes are TRBV30 and TRBJ2-7; TCRdb names TRBD1, which stays unverified in the absence of DNA. Germline V gene lookup returns CDR1 GTSNPN and CDR2 SVGIG (reference sequence). This CDR3 is 14 amino acids long.

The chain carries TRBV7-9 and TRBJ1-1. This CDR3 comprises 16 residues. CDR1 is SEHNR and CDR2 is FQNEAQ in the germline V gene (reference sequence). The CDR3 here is CASSSLKGLGNTEAFF.

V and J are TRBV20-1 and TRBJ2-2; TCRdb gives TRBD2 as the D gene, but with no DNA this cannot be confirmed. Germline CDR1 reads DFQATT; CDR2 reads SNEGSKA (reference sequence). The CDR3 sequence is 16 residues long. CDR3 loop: CSAPNLAGANTGELFF.

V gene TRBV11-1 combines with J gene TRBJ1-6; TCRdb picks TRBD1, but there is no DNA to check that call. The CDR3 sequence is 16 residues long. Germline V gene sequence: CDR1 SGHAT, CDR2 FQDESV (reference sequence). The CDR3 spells CASSLGQGFYNSPLHF.